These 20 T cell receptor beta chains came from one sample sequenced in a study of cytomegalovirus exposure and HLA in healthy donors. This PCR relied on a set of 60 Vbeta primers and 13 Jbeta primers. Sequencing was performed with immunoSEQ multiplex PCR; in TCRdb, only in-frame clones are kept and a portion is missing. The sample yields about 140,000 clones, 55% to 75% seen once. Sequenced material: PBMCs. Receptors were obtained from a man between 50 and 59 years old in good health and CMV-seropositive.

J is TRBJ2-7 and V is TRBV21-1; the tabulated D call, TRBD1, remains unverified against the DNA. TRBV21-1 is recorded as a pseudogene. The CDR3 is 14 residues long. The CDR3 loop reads CASSARDKTYEQYF. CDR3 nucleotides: TGTGCCAGCAGCGCCCGGGACAAGACCTACGAGCAGTACTTC.

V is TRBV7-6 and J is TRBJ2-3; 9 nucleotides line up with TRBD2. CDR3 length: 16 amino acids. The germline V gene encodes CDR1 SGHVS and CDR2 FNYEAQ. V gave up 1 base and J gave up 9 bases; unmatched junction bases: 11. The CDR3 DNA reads TGTGCCAGCAGCTTAGATCGTAGCGGGAGCCGTTCCACGCAGTATTTT. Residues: CASSLDRSGSRSTQYF.

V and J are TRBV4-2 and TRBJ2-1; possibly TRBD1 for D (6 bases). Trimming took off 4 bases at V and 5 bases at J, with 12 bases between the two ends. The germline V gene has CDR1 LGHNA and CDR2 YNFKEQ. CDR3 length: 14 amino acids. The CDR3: CASSRQGYDNEQFF. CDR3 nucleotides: TGTGCCAGCAGCCGGCAGGGGTACGACAATGAGCAGTTCTTC.

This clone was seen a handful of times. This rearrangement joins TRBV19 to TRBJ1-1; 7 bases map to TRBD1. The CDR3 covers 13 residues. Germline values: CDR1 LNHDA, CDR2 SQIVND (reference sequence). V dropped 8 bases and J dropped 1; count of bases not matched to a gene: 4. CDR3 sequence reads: CASWHRGNTEAFF. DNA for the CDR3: TGTGCCAGTTGGCACAGGGGGAACACTGAAGCTTTCTTT.

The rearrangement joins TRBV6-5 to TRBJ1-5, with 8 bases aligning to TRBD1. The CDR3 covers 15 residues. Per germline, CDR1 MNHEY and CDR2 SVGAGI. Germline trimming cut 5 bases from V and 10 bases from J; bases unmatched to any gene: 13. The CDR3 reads CASSPDRVRGRPQHF. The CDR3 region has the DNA TGTGCCAGCAGTCCGGACAGGGTGCGAGGAAGACCCCAGCATTTT.

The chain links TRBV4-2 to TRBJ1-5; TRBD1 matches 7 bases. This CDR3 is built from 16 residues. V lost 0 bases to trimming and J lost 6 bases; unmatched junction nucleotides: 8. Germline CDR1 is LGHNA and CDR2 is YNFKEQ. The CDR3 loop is CASSQDIGTAGQPQHF. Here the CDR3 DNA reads TGTGCCAGCAGCCAAGATATAGGGACAGCGGGTCAGCCCCAGCATTTT.

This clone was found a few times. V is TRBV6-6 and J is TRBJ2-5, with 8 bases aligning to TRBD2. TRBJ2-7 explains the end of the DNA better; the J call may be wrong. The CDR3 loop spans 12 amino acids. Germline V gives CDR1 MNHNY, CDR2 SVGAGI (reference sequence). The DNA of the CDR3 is TGTGCCAGCACCGGGGGGGCCTACGAGCAGTACTTC. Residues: CASTGGAYEQYF.

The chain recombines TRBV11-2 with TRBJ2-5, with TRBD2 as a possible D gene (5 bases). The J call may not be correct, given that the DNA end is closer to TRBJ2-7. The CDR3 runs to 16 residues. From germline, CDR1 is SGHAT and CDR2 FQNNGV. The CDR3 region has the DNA TGTGCCAGCAGCTTAGATTCGGGAAGCTCGTCCTACGAGCAGTACTTC. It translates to CASSLDSGSSSYEQYF.

CDR3 in DNA: TGTGCCAGCACGACCGAACGGGGAACCGGGGAGCTGTTTTTT. Its translation is CASTTERGTGELFF. The genes are TRBV7-2 and TRBJ2-2, with a possible D match to TRBD2 (5 bases). Germline V gene data show CDR1 as SGHTA and CDR2 as FQGNSA. Trimming took 7 bases from V and 5 from J, leaving 14 bases between them. This CDR3 has 14 amino acids. The full variable domain, rest sourced from reference TRBV7-2 and TRBJ2-2, is GAGVSQSPSNKVTEKGKDVELRCDPISGHTALYWYRQSLGQGLEFLIYFQGNSAPDKSGLPSDRFSAERTGGSVSTLTIQRTQQEDSAVYLCASTTERGTGELFFGEGSRLTVL.

The DNA of the CDR3 is TGTGCCAGCAGTTACCCGACGGGGTGGAAAAAACTGTTTTTT. Translation: CASSYPTGWKKLFF. The chain recombines TRBV6-5 with TRBJ1-4; no clear D. The V end was cut by 2 bases, the J end by 9 bases, with 13 bases between. Looked up from germline, CDR1 is MNHEY and CDR2 is SVGAGI. The CDR3 sequence is 14 residues long.

The CDR3 DNA sequence: TGTGCCAGCAGTTATGACAGGGCAAGCAATCAGCCCCAGCATTTT. Protein sequence: CASSYDRASNQPQHF. This chain joins TRBV6-5 and TRBJ1-5, with 7 bases that match TRBD1. The CDR3 covers 15 residues. V trimming: 3 bases; J trimming: 1 base; junction bases outside the gene matches: 3. Germline assignment: CDR1 MNHEY and CDR2 SVGAGI.

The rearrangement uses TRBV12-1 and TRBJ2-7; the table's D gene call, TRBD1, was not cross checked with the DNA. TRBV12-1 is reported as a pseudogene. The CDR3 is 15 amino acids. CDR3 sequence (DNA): TGTGCCAGCAGCCAAAACAGGGCCAGCTCCTACGAGCAGTACTTC. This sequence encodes CASSQNRASSYEQYF.

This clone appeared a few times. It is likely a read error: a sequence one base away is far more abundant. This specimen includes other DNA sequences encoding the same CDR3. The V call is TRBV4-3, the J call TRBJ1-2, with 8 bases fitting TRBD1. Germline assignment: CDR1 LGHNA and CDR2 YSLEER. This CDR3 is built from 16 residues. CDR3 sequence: CASSQDDPTGDYGYTF. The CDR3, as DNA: TGCGCTAGCAGCCAAGACGACCCGACAGGGGATTATGGCTACACCTTC.

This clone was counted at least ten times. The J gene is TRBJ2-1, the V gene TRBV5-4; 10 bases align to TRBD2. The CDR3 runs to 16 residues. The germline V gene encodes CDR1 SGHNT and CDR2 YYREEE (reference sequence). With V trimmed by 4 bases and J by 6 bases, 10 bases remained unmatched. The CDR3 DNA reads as TGTGCCAGCAGCCCAAATAAGCGGGGGGGCCGCAATGAGCAGTTCTTC. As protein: CASSPNKRGGRNEQFF.

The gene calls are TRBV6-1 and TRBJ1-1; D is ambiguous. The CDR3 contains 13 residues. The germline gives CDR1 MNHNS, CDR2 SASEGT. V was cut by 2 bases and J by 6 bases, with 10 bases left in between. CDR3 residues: CASSERRYAEAFF. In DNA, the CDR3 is TGTGCCAGCAGTGAACGGAGGTATGCTGAAGCTTTCTTT.

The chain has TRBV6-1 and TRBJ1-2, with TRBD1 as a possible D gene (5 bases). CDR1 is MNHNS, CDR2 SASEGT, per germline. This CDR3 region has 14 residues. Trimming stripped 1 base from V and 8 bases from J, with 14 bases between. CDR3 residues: CASSEVGRVGGYTF. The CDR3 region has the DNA TGTGCCAGCAGTGAAGTTGGCAGGGTCGGCGGCTACACCTTC.

CDR3 residues: CASSIGVRGSQETQYF. In DNA form, the CDR3 reads TGTGCCAGTAGTATAGGAGTGAGGGGGTCTCAAGAGACCCAGTACTTC. The chain is built from TRBV19 and TRBJ2-5; a possible D gene is TRBD1 (6 bases). V was clipped by 1 base and J by 2 bases, with 14 bases between them. The CDR3 has 16 residues. Per the germline V gene, CDR1 is LNHDA and CDR2 is SQIVND (reference sequence).

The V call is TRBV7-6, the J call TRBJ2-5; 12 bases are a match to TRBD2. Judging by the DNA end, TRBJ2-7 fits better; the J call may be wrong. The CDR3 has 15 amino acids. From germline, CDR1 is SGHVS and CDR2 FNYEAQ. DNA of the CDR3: TGTGCCAGCAGCCTTCGGACTAGCGGGAACTACGAGCAGTACTTC. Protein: CASSLRTSGNYEQYF.

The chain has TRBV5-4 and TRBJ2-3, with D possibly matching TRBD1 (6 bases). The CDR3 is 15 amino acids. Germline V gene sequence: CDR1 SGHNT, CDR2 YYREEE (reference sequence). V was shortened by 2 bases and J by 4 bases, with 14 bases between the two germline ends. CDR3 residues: CASSLKTGSSDTQYF. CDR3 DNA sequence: TGTGCCAGCAGCTTAAAGACAGGTAGTTCAGATACGCAGTATTTT.

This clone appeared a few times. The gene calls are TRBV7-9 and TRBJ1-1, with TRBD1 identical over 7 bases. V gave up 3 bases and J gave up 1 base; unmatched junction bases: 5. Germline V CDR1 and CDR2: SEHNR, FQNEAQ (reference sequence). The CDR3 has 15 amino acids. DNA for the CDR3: TGTGCCAGCAGCTTGAGGACAGGTTGGAACACTGAAGCTTTCTTT. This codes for CASSLRTGWNTEAFF.